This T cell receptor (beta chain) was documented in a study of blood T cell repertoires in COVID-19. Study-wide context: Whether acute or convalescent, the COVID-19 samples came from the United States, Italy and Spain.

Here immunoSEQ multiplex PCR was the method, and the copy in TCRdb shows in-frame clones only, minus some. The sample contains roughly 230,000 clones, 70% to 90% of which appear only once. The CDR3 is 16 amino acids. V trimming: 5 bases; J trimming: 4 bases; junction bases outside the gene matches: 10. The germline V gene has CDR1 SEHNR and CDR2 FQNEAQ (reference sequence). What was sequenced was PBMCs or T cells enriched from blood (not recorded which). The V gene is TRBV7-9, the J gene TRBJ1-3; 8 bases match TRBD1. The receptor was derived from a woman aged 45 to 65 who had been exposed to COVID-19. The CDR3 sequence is CASSRGGQGGGNTIYF. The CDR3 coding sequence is TGTGCCAGCAGCCGCGGTGGACAGGGAGGAGGAAACACCATATATTTT.